The 4 T cell receptor beta chains reported below all come from one sample, sequenced in a study of Graves' ophthalmopathy and Graves' hyperthyroidism. Amplification targeted the TCR beta CDR3 regions, with RNA transcripts as the source material. HTBI-primed RT-PCR formed the first round, and a multiplex PCR formed the second. One entry per CDR3 protein, called by TCRdb with MiXCR from the multiplex PCR reads. The data contain some 1.1 million distinct CDR3 sequences, less than 45% of them seen just once; the ten biggest clones take up 11%. What was sequenced was peripheral blood or thyroid tissue (not recorded which). The receptors were sampled from an adult man with Graves' hyperthyroidism.

This clonotype was counted between two and nine times. CDR3 region: CASSLGTGAITGELFF. For the CDR3, the DNA is TGTGCCAGCAGCCTAGGGACAGGGGCCATCACCGGGGAGCTGTTTTTT. The rearrangement joins TRBV7-9 to TRBJ2-2; 10 bases are a match to TRBD1. This CDR3 spans 16 amino acids. The germline CDR1 and CDR2 sequences are SEHNR and FQNEAQ (reference sequence). J lost 4 bases, V lost 5 bases, and 7 bases had no gene match. Supplemented by reference TRBV7-9 and TRBJ2-2, the full variable domain reads DTGVSQNPRHKITKRGQNVTFRCDPISEHNRLYWYRQTLGQGPEFLTYFQNEAQLEKSRLLSDRFSAERPKGSFSTLEIQRTEQGDSAMYLCASSLGTGAITGELFFGEGSRLTVL.

Points on this clonotype: This may be a read error: a much more frequent sequence differs by one nucleotide. This chain connects TRBV25-1 to TRBJ2-7, with a possible D match to TRBD2 (5 bases). TRBJ2-1 matches the DNA end more closely, so the J call is doubtful. The V gene's germline CDR1 is MGHDK and CDR2 SYGVNS. This CDR3 has 14 residues. The CDR3 loop is CASRDGGRYNEQFF. CDR3 nucleotide sequence: TGTGCCAGCAGGGACGGAGGACGGTACAATGAGCAGTTCTTC.

This clonotype was recorded many times. This rearrangement joins TRBV10-3 to TRBJ2-7; tentative D call: TRBD2 (6 bases). With 6 bases removed from V and 2 bases from J, the gap between germline ends came to 14 bases. The CDR3 runs to 14 residues. Germline V CDR1 and CDR2: ENHRY, SYGVKD. The chain's CDR3 is CAIRGRESPYEQYF. The DNA for the CDR3 is TGTGCCATCAGAGGTCGGGAGTCCCCCTACGAGCAGTACTTC.

As regards this clonotype: This is likely a read error, given that the CDR3 carries no conserved phenylalanine or tryptophan at its end. No DNA is shown, since the ends of the CDR3 on it are uncertain; the CDR3 is the one TCRdb lists. The chain employs TRBV7-9 and TRBJ2-6; the table gives TRBD1 as D, unverified against the DNA. A total of 8 residues make up the CDR3, ends included. Germline-derived CDR1 and CDR2 are SEHNR and FQNEAQ (reference sequence). CDR3 region: CASSFRTG.